Presented here are 22 T cell receptor beta chains from one specimen sequenced in a study of cytomegalovirus exposure and HLA in healthy donors. The PCR made use of 60 Vbeta and 13 Jbeta primers. Assay used: immunoSEQ multiplex PCR; TCRdb lists only in-frame clones, some missing. In the table there are about 140,000 clones, 88% of which are singletons. Sequencing was performed on PBMCs. All receptors come from a woman aged 35 to 49 in good health and CMV-seronegative.

The rearrangement joins TRBV2 to TRBJ2-1; no definite D call. Germline CDR1 SNHLY, CDR2 FYNNEI. V was shortened by 7 bases and J by 0 bases, with 13 bases between the two germline ends. The length of the CDR3 is 15 residues. The DNA of the CDR3 is TGTGCCAGCATCCAGACTGCCAGCTCCTACAATGAGCAGTTCTTC. This encodes CASIQTASSYNEQFF.

The chain joins TRBV4-3 to TRBJ2-1; tentatively, D is TRBD1 (6 bases). Germline-derived CDR1 and CDR2 are LGHNA and YSLEER. The V and J ends lost 0 bases and 6 bases respectively, with 15 bases between them. The CDR3 is 16 amino acids. Written as DNA, the CDR3 is TGCGCCAGCAGCCAAGAACGGACCCTAGGGGGCAATGAGCAGTTCTTC. As protein: CASSQERTLGGNEQFF.

This chain connects TRBV6-4 to TRBJ2-1; 11 bases agree with TRBD2. J gave up 7 bases and V 6 bases, and 8 bases lay outside the gene matches. There are 15 residues in the CDR3. Germline CDR1 reads MRHNA; CDR2 reads SNTAGT. CDR3: CASSPKTSGSNEQFF. The CDR3 DNA follows: TGTGCCAGCAGCCCGAAAACTAGCGGGAGTAATGAGCAGTTCTTC.

This chain links TRBV4-1 with TRBJ2-5, with TRBD2 as a possible D gene (5 bases). The germline gives CDR1 MGHRA, CDR2 YSYEKL. Trimming took 1 base from V and 7 from J, leaving 7 bases between them. The CDR3 totals 12 residues. This CDR3 is CASSQVGGTQYF. CDR3 sequence (DNA): TGCGCCAGCAGCCAAGTTGGAGGGACCCAGTACTTC.

The V gene is TRBV5-1, the J gene TRBJ2-2; D might be TRBD2 (5 bases). The V gene's germline CDR1 is SGHRS and CDR2 YFSETQ. The CDR3 sequence is 15 residues long. V lost 0 bases to trimming and J lost 4 bases, with 10 bases between them. The CDR3 coding sequence is TGCGCCAGCAGCTTGGGGGGAGCAGCCACCGGGGAGCTGTTTTTT. It yields the protein CASSLGGAATGELFF.

The chain combines TRBV11-2 with TRBJ2-5; 12 nucleotides line up with TRBD1. This CDR3 contains 17 residues. The V and J ends lost 4 bases and 4 bases, in that order; junction bases with no gene match: 10. Germline values: CDR1 SGHAT, CDR2 FQNNGV. CDR3: CASSSRDRGLDGETQYF. In DNA, the CDR3 is TGTGCCAGCAGCTCCCGGGACAGGGGGCTCGACGGAGAGACCCAGTACTTC.

The gene calls are TRBV6-6 and TRBJ1-3; D possibly corresponds to TRBD1 (5 bases). The CDR3 spans 15 residues. Germline loops: CDR1 MNHNY, CDR2 SVGAGI (reference sequence). The V end was cut by 2 bases, the J end by 0 bases, with 8 bases between. This CDR3 reads CASSYKQGSGNTIYF. CDR3 nucleotide sequence: TGTGCCAGCAGTTACAAGCAGGGCTCTGGAAACACCATATATTTT.

This chain joins TRBV19 and TRBJ2-1, with 10 bases matching TRBD2. This CDR3 region has 16 residues. The junction had 4 bases not matched to a gene; V was cut back by 3 bases and J by 2 bases. Germline assignment: CDR1 LNHDA and CDR2 SQIVND (reference sequence). CDR3: CASSISSGSPYNEQFF. DNA of the CDR3: TGTGCCAGTAGTATCTCTAGCGGGAGCCCCTACAATGAGCAGTTCTTC.

The chain joins TRBV5-5 to TRBJ2-1; possibly TRBD1 for D (6 bases). Trimming took off 1 base at V and 4 bases at J, with 6 bases between the two ends. The CDR3 is 13 amino acids. The germline V gene encodes CDR1 SGHKS and CDR2 YYEKEE (reference sequence). Here the CDR3 reads CASSLTGYNEQFF. DNA of the CDR3: TGTGCCAGCAGCTTGACAGGGTACAATGAGCAGTTCTTC.

V is TRBV29-1 and J is TRBJ1-1; D is perhaps TRBD1 (6 bases). The ends were cut back, 7 bases at V and 3 bases at J, with 21 bases in the middle. This CDR3 is 15 amino acids long. Germline CDR1 is SQVTM and CDR2 is ANQGSEA. The CDR3 sequence is CSATTYSRGYTEAFF. For the CDR3, the DNA is TGCAGCGCCACAACGTACAGCAGGGGTTACACTGAAGCTTTCTTT.

The chain has TRBV7-2 and TRBJ2-2, with 10 positions matching TRBD2. In germline, CDR1 is SGHTA, CDR2 FQGNSA. V trimming: 2 bases; J trimming: 2 bases; junction bases outside the gene matches: 8. CDR3 length: 18 residues. The CDR3 region has the DNA TGTGCCAGCAGCTTAAGGTCGACTAGCGGGCAAAACACCGGGGAGCTGTTTTTT. Translation gives CASSLRSTSGQNTGELFF.

The gene calls are TRBV7-3 and TRBJ1-1; 11 bases line up with TRBD1. Losses at the gene ends were 1 base for V and 6 bases for J; bases not matched to a gene: 7. CDR1 and CDR2 (germline): SGHTA, FQGTGA. CDR3 size: 16 residues. The DNA for the CDR3 is TGTGCCAGCAGCTTAAGGACAGGGGGCCCCCACTCTGAAGCTTTCTTT. This sequence encodes CASSLRTGGPHSEAFF.

The rearrangement joins TRBV4-3 to TRBJ1-5; D is perhaps TRBD1 (5 bases). CDR3 length equals 14 residues. CDR1 LGHNA and CDR2 YSLEER come from the germline V gene. V was shortened by 0 bases and J by 7 bases, with 10 bases between the two germline ends. Here the CDR3 reads CASSQDPQGQPQHF. The DNA of the CDR3 is TGCGCCAGCAGCCAAGATCCTCAGGGCCAGCCCCAGCATTTT.

The chain links TRBV11-1 to TRBJ2-1; 10 nucleotides agree with TRBD2. The germline V gene encodes CDR1 SGHAT and CDR2 FQDESV (reference sequence). Trimming removed 4 bases from V and 5 bases from J; junction bases left unmatched: 8. The CDR3 runs to 16 residues. The CDR3 bases are TGTGCCAGCAGCTCCGCCAGCGGGAGGGAACACAATGAGCAGTTCTTC. Protein sequence: CASSSASGREHNEQFF.

This rearrangement joins TRBV6-1 to TRBJ2-3; tentative D call: TRBD2 (6 bases). CDR3 size: 14 residues. Trimming removed 2 bases from V and 3 bases from J, with 9 bases in between. Germline V gene lookup returns CDR1 MNHNS and CDR2 SASEGT. CDR3 amino acids: CASSESRGTDTQYF. Here the CDR3 DNA reads TGTGCCAGCAGTGAATCTCGGGGGACAGATACGCAGTATTTT.

V is TRBV28 and J is TRBJ1-3; D is unclear. Germline CDR1 reads MDHEN; CDR2 reads SYDVKM. The V end lost 5 bases, the J end lost 8 bases, and 10 bases lay between the germline ends. CDR3 length: 12 residues. The CDR3 here is CASSLDRDTIYF. DNA of the CDR3: TGTGCCAGCAGTCTTGACCGGGACACCATATATTTT.

The chain links TRBV9 to TRBJ2-1; 7 bases agree with TRBD1. CDR3 length: 14 residues. CDR1 and CDR2 from the germline V gene are SGDLS and YYNGEE. V lost 3 bases and J lost 8; bases outside the gene matches: 8. The CDR3 DNA reads TGTGCCAGCAGCGCGCCGGGACAGCCCTATGAGCAGTTCTTC. It translates to CASSAPGQPYEQFF.

The chain carries TRBV7-3 and TRBJ2-1; the match to TRBD2 covers 7 bases. With V trimmed by 0 bases and J by 9 bases, 8 bases remained unmatched. This CDR3 is 15 amino acids long. Germline V gene sequence: CDR1 SGHTA, CDR2 FQGTGA. The CDR3 nucleotides are TGTGCCAGCAGCTTAACTAGCGGGCTAGGTGTTGAGCAGTTCTTC. Its translation is CASSLTSGLGVEQFF.

This chain links TRBV28 with TRBJ1-2; D ambiguous. The CDR3 contains 11 residues. V dropped 8 bases and J dropped 0 bases, with 4 bases sitting between them. Looked up from germline, CDR1 is MDHEN and CDR2 is SYDVKM. The chain's CDR3 is CASVANYGYTF. The DNA of the CDR3 is TGTGCCAGCGTAGCTAACTATGGCTACACCTTC.

This clone appeared a few times. The gene calls are TRBV5-4 and TRBJ2-7, with 7 bases lining up with TRBD1. The CDR3 extends over 14 amino acids. Germline trimming cut 4 bases from V and 0 bases from J; bases unmatched to any gene: 4. Germline lookup yields CDR1 SGHNT and CDR2 YYREEE (reference sequence). The CDR3 bases are TGTGCCAGCAGCGGGGACAGCCTCTCCTACGAGCAGTACTTC. This encodes CASSGDSLSYEQYF.

The V gene is TRBV10-2, the J gene TRBJ1-2; 8 nucleotides align to TRBD1. This CDR3 has 16 amino acids. Looked up from germline, CDR1 is WSHSY and CDR2 is SAAADI. The V segment lost 6 bases and the J segment 4 bases; nucleotides outside the gene matches: 13. The CDR3 bases are TGCGCCAGCAGCGCAAGAGGGAGGACAGGGACCTATGGCTACACCTTC. Translating gives CASSARGRTGTYGYTF.

The chain has TRBV5-5 and TRBJ2-4; 8 bases match TRBD1. The CDR3 contains 14 residues. Germline V lookup: CDR1 SGHKS, CDR2 YYEKEE (reference sequence). The V segment lost 4 bases and the J segment 8 bases; nucleotides outside the gene matches: 8. Written as DNA, the CDR3 is TGTGCCAGCAGCCCGGGTGACAGGGGTTACATTCAGTACTTC. Translating gives CASSPGDRGYIQYF.